The 11 T cell receptor beta chains below all came from one sample that was sequenced in a study of monozygotic twins with inflammatory bowel disease. TCRdb derives one entry per CDR3 protein from the 5' RACE reads, leaving out DNA. This specimen shows some 330,000 distinct CDR3 sequences; the ten leading clones hold roughly 5.3%. The specimen sequenced was blood. Every receptor here comes from a human donor with ulcerative colitis or Crohn's disease, or a healthy co-twin of an affected twin (not recorded which).

The chain recombines TRBV20-1 with TRBJ2-2; TCRdb picks TRBD2, but there is no DNA to check that call. The germline V gene encodes CDR1 DFQATT and CDR2 SNEGSKA (reference sequence). This CDR3 is built from 15 residues. CDR3 region: CSARFGGMGTGELFF.

The CDR3 sequence: CASSQLNEQFF. The chain employs TRBV4-1 and TRBJ2-1. CDR3 length: 11 amino acids. Germline-derived CDR1 and CDR2 are MGHRA and YSYEKL.

The chain combines TRBV25-1 with TRBJ1-4; there is no DNA to check the TCRdb D call of TRBD1. CDR3 length: 13 amino acids. Looked up from germline, CDR1 is MGHDK and CDR2 is SYGVNS. This chain's CDR3 is CASSYRGNEKLFF.

The CDR3: CASSYGRSGTVEQFF. The genes are TRBV6-5 and TRBJ2-1; TCRdb's D call of TRBD2 is untestable without DNA. Germline assignment: CDR1 MNHEY and CDR2 SVGAGI. This CDR3 has 15 amino acids.

This chain uses TRBV7-3 with TRBJ2-1; the TCRdb D gene call, TRBD1, has no DNA to confirm it. CDR1 is SGHTA and CDR2 is FQGTGA in the germline V gene. The CDR3 has 15 amino acids. CDR3 sequence reads: CASSTQGGTYNEQFF.

This chain joins TRBV11-2 and TRBJ2-7; TCRdb reports TRBD2, a call that lacks DNA to check it against. Germline lookup yields CDR1 SGHAT and CDR2 FQNNGV. The CDR3 spans 19 residues. CDR3 in amino acids: CASSADVPRAGGRSYEQYF.

This chain uses TRBV27 with TRBJ2-4; lacking DNA, the TRBD1 call made by TCRdb goes unchecked. The germline gives CDR1 MNHEY, CDR2 SMNVEV (reference sequence). This CDR3 is 14 amino acids long. The CDR3: CASSLGTTQGIQYF.

CDR3 sequence reads: CASSSRTSGSYEQFF. This rearrangement joins TRBV7-8 to TRBJ2-1; without DNA, the TCRdb call of TRBD2 cannot be checked. Germline values: CDR1 SGHVS, CDR2 FQNEAQ. The CDR3 spans 15 residues.

J is TRBJ1-3 and V is TRBV12-3 or TRBV12-4. The CDR3 runs to 16 residues. The CDR3 region is CASSFAVGSSGNTIYF.

The gene calls are TRBV10-3 and TRBJ2-4. Germline V gene lookup returns CDR1 ENHRY and CDR2 SYGVKD. There are 13 residues in the CDR3. The CDR3 loop is CAISESEVSIQYF.

CDR3 region: CAISEGIGEKLFF. The gene calls are TRBV10-3 and TRBJ1-4. Germline values: CDR1 ENHRY, CDR2 SYGVKD. CDR3 length equals 13 residues.